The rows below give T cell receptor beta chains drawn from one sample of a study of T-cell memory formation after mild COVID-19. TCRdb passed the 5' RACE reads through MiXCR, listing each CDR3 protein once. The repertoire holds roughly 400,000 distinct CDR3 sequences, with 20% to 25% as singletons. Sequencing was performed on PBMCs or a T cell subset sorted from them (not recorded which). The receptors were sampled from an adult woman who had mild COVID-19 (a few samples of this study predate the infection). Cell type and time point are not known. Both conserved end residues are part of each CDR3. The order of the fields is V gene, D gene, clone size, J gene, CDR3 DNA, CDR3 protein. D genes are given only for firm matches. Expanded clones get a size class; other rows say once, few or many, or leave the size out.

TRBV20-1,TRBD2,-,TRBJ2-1,TGCAGTGCTCCTACTAGCGGGGGGCGAGGGGAGCAGTTCTTC,CSAPTSGGRGEQFF
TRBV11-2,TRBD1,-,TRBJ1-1,TGTGCCAGCAGCCGACAGGGCTCGGTAACTGAAGCTTTCTTT,CASSRQGSVTEAFF
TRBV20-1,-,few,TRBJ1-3,TGCAGTGCTAGGAGTAGAAACACCATATATTTT,CSARSRNTIYF
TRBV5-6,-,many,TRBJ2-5,TGTGCCAGCAGCTTGTCGACTAGTACCGACCAGGGGGATACCCAGTACTTC,CASSLSTSTDQGDTQYF
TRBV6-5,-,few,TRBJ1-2,TGTGCCAGCAGTGCCCAGGGTTACTATGGCTACACCTTC,CASSAQGYYGYTF
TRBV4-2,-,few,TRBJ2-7,TGTGCCAGCAGCCAAGAAACGGTGGGCTCCTACGAGCAGTACTTC,CASSQETVGSYEQYF
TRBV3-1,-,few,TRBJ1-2,TGTGCCAGCAGCCATCGGTGGGACTATGGCTACACCTTC,CASSHRWDYGYTF
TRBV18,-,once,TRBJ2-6,TGTGCCAGCTCACCACCGGGGGGCCGAGGGGCCAACGTCCTGACTTTC,CASSPPGGRGANVLTF
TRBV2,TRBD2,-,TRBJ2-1,TGTGCCAGCAGGTTGGAGACTAGCGGGGAGAATGAGCAGTTCTTC,CASRLETSGENEQFF
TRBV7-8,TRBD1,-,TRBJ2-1,TGTGCCAGCAGCTTGAGACCCCTAGTTGGGGACAGAGGATACAATGAGCAGTTCTTC,CASSLRPLVGDRGYNEQFF
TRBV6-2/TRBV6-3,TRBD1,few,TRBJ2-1,TGTGCCAGCAGTCTCTCGGGACAGGGTCCCATCAATGAGCAGTTCTTC,CASSLSGQGPINEQFF
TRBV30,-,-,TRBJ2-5,TGTGCCTGGAGTGTACACAGCAAAGGGGGAGAGACCCAGTACTTC,CAWSVHSKGGETQYF
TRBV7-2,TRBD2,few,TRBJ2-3,TGTGCCAGCAGCTTGATTACTAGCGGGTTGGGGAGGACAGATACGCAGTATTTT,CASSLITSGLGRTDTQYF
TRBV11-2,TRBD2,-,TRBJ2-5,TGTGCCAGCAGCATCCCGGGACTAGTGCAGGAGACCCAGTACTTC,CASSIPGLVQETQYF
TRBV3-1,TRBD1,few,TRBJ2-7,TGTGCCAGCAGTCAGATAGGGACAGGGTCGTACGAGCAGTACTTC,CASSQIGTGSYEQYF
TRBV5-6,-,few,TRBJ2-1,TGTGCCAGCAGCTGGACTTACAATGAGCAGTTCTTC,CASSWTYNEQFF
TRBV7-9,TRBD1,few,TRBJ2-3,TGTGCCAGCACCCTGGGACAGGGCGCAGATACGCAGTATTTT,CASTLGQGADTQYF
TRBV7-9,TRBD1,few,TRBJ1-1,TGTGCCAGCCGGGACAGGGACACTGAAGCTTTCTTT,CASRDRDTEAFF
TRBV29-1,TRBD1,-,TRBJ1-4,TGCAGCGTTCCGTCACAGGGGTCAACTAATGAAAAACTGTTTTTT,CSVPSQGSTNEKLFF
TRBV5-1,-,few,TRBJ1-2,TGCGCCAGCAGCGGGACCCCTCGTCATGGCTACACCTTC,CASSGTPRHGYTF
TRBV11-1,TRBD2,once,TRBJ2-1,TGTGCCAGCAGCTTCTTTGGTAGCGGGATCTCCTACAATGAGCAGTTCTTC,CASSFFGSGISYNEQFF
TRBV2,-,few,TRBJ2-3,TGTGCCAGCAGTGAGGAGAACACAGATACGCAGTATTTT,CASSEENTDTQYF
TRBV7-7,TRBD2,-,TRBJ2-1,TGTGCCAGCAGCGCGACTAGCGGGGCGGGTGAGCAGTTCTTC,CASSATSGAGEQFF
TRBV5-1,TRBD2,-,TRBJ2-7,TGCGCCAGCAGCTCAGGGCTAGCGGGTATGGACGAGCAGTACTTC,CASSSGLAGMDEQYF
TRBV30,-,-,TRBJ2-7,TGTGCCTGGACTAGAGGGGAAGGCGAGCAGTACTTC,CAWTRGEGEQYF
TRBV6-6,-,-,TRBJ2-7,TGTGCCAGCAGTTTCAGGGCAGGGGACTACGAGCAGTACTTC,CASSFRAGDYEQYF
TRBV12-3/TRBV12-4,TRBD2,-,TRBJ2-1,TGTGCCAGCAGTTTTGGCGGGAGGGGTCTTGAGCAGTTCTTC,CASSFGGRGLEQFF
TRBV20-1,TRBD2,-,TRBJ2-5,TGCAGTGTACCGGCTAGCGGCCAAGAGACCCAGTACTTC,CSVPASGQETQYF
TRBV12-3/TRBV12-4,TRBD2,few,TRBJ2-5,TGTGCCAGCAGTTCCGATCGACTAGCGGGTCTACAAGAGACCCAGTACTTC,CASSSDRLAGLQETQYF
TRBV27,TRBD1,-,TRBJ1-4,TGTGCCAGCAGTCCGCTGACAGGGGGTAATGAAAAACTGTTTTTT,CASSPLTGGNEKLFF
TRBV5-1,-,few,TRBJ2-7,TGCGCCACCCGGACCCATAGCGGAGCCTACGAGCAGTACTTC,CATRTHSGAYEQYF
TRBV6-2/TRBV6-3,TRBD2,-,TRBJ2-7,TGTGCCAGCAGTTACCCTAGCGGGGGGCCGAGCTCCTACGAGCAGTACTTC,CASSYPSGGPSSYEQYF
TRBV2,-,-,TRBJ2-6,TGTGCCAGCAGTGATGGGGCAGCCTCTGGGGCCAACGTCCTGACTTTC,CASSDGAASGANVLTF
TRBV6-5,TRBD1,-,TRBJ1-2,TGTGCCAGCAGTTACAGACAGGGGGCTATTGGCTACACCTTC,CASSYRQGAIGYTF
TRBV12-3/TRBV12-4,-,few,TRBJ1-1,TGTGCCAGCAGTCCTCCGGGACGGGGTTGGACTGAAGCTTTCTTT,CASSPPGRGWTEAFF
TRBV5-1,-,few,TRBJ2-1,TGCGCCAGCAGCGGAGGGGCTTACTCCTACAATGAGCAGTTCTTC,CASSGGAYSYNEQFF
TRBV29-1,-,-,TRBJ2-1,TGCAGCGTTGAGAATGGGTTGTACAATGAGCAGTTCTTC,CSVENGLYNEQFF
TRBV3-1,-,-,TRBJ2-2,TGTGCCAGCAGCTTACAGGGAGAGGGCACCGGGGAGCTGTTTTTT,CASSLQGEGTGELFF
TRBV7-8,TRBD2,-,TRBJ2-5,TGTGCCAGCAGCTTAGAGGGTAGCGCTAGCGGAGGCTACCAAGAGACCCAGTACTTC,CASSLEGSASGGYQETQYF
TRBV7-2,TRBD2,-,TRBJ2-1,TGTGCCAGCAGCTTAGGTGCGGGAGCCTTGTTATCCTATGAGCAGTTCTTC,CASSLGAGALLSYEQFF
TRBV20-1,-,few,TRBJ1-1,TGCAGTGCTAGGGTTCACAGGGTGTTTGAAGCTTTCTTT,CSARVHRVFEAFF
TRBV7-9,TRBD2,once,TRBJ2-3,TGTGCCAGCAGCGTACTAGCGGTGGGCACAGATACGCAGTATTTT,CASSVLAVGTDTQYF
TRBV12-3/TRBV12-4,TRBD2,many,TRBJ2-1,TGTGCCAGCAGTTTGCCTAGCGGGAGGACGAATGAGCAGTTCTTC,CASSLPSGRTNEQFF
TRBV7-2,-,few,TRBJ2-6,TGTGCCAGCAGGGTCCAGACCTCTGGGGCCAACGTCCTGACTTTC,CASRVQTSGANVLTF